This entry lists 26 T cell receptor beta chains sequenced from one sample in a study of beta chain features in type 1 diabetes. Investigators reverse transcribed all isolated RNA, so they sequenced expressed TCRB transcripts. Using immunoSEQ multiplex PCR, the repertoire was profiled, and TCRdb retains in-frame clones only, with some absent. The sample holds some 290,000 clones, more than 13% seen once. These receptors have no known antigen. Study conclusions and caveats: Researchers report that Type 1 diabetes patients had moderately but significantly shorter TCRB CDR3s across all four CD4+ subsets.

Sequenced material: naive CD4+ T cells from blood. These receptors originate from a man aged 25 to 45 with type 1 diabetes.

There are a few counts of this clone. The CDR3 DNA follows: TGCGCCAGCAGCTTGGGAGCGGGAGGGACGACAGATACGCAGTATTTT. Amino acids: CASSLGAGGTTDTQYF. The rearrangement uses TRBV5-1 and TRBJ2-3; 10 bases agree with TRBD2. V shed 0 bases, J shed 3 bases, and the junction held 4 bases outside the gene matches. Germline assignment: CDR1 SGHRS and CDR2 YFSETQ. The CDR3 is 16 amino acids.

This clone came up a few times. V is TRBV19 and J is TRBJ2-7, with D possibly TRBD2 on 6 matching bases. This CDR3 has 14 residues. Looked up from germline, CDR1 is LNHDA and CDR2 is SQIVND (reference sequence). Trimming took 4 bases from V and 5 from J, leaving 15 bases between them. CDR3 DNA sequence: TGTGCCAGTAGTAAGGAGGGAGAAGCCCACGAGCAGTACTTC. Translating gives CASSKEGEAHEQYF.

The rearrangement uses TRBV18 and TRBJ2-5; TRBD2 is a possible D gene (6 bases). CDR1 is KGHSH, CDR2 LQKENI, per germline. The V gene lost 1 base and the J gene lost 4 bases, with 10 bases spanning the gap. The CDR3 spans 14 residues. The DNA for the CDR3 is TGTGCCAGCTCACCACGCGGGACTTTAGAGACCCAGTACTTC. This encodes CASSPRGTLETQYF.

The chain joins TRBV6-6 to TRBJ2-7; TRBD1 aligns across 7 bases. V lost 4 bases and J lost 2; bases outside the gene matches: 8. CDR1 MNHNY and CDR2 SVGAGI come from the germline V gene (reference sequence). This CDR3 comprises 15 residues. CDR3 sequence (DNA): TGTGCCAGCAGTTTTCCGGGACAGTCAACCTACGAGCAGTACTTC. Protein product: CASSFPGQSTYEQYF.

This chain uses TRBV6-5 with TRBJ2-5; D perhaps matches TRBD1 (5 bases). The length of the CDR3 is 13 residues. The germline gives CDR1 MNHEY, CDR2 SVGAGI. V was cut by 6 bases and J by 5 bases, with 13 bases left in between. CDR3 loop: CASRRQGPETQYF. Here the CDR3 DNA reads TGTGCCAGCAGGAGGCAGGGCCCGGAGACCCAGTACTTC.

The sample holds a few counts of this clone. J is TRBJ1-5 and V is TRBV5-1; TRBD1 matches at 7 bases. Per the germline V gene, CDR1 is SGHRS and CDR2 is YFSETQ. This CDR3 comprises 15 residues. J lost 4 bases, V lost 0 bases, and 4 bases had no gene match. CDR3 sequence: CASSLEGAGNQPQHF. CDR3 sequence (DNA): TGCGCCAGCAGCTTGGAGGGGGCAGGGAATCAGCCCCAGCATTTT.

The V gene is TRBV29-1, the J gene TRBJ1-5; no firm D call. Deletions cut 7 bases from V and 1 base from J, with 11 bases between. Germline CDR1 SQVTM, CDR2 ANQGSEA. The CDR3 spans 13 residues. The CDR3 DNA reads TGCAGCGCCCTTTTGGGCAGCAATCAGCCCCAGCATTTT. Its translation: CSALLGSNQPQHF.

This clone was counted only a few times. The chain employs TRBV25-1 and TRBJ2-7; D is possibly TRBD2 (5 bases). The CDR3 contains 14 residues. Deletions cut 6 bases from V and 1 base from J, with 13 bases between. Germline values: CDR1 MGHDK, CDR2 SYGVNS. The CDR3 reads CASSGPPGSYEQYF. DNA of the CDR3: TGTGCCAGCAGCGGGCCACCGGGGTCCTACGAGCAGTACTTC.

This clone showed up just a few times. The J gene is TRBJ2-7, the V gene TRBV14, with D tentatively TRBD2 (5 bases). V was cut by 3 bases and J by 6 bases, with 21 bases left in between. There are 16 residues in the CDR3. CDR1 is SGHDN, CDR2 FVKESK, per germline. CDR3 region: CASSHRPGLRTGEQYF. The CDR3, as DNA: TGTGCCAGCAGCCACCGCCCCGGACTCCGAACGGGCGAGCAGTACTTC.

V gene TRBV18 combines with J gene TRBJ1-3, with D tentatively TRBD1 (6 bases). CDR1 and CDR2 (germline): KGHSH, LQKENI. With 6 bases removed from V and 0 bases from J, the gap between germline ends came to 15 bases. The CDR3 is made up of 16 amino acids. CDR3 in amino acids: CASSIQGPSSGNTIYF. Here the CDR3 DNA reads TGTGCCAGCTCGATACAGGGCCCCAGCTCTGGAAACACCATATATTTT.

This clone was picked up a small number of times. The chain couples TRBV25-1 to TRBJ2-7, with D possibly matching TRBD1 (5 bases). V was cut by 2 bases and J by 4 bases, with 6 bases left in between. CDR3 size: 12 residues. CDR1 is MGHDK, CDR2 SYGVNS, per germline. This CDR3 reads CASSERGYEQYF. The CDR3 DNA sequence: TGTGCCAGCAGTGAAAGGGGATACGAGCAGTACTTC.

This clone was observed a few times. The chain joins TRBV11-2 to TRBJ2-1, with 7 bases fitting TRBD1. CDR1 and CDR2 from the germline V gene are SGHAT and FQNNGV. J gave up 0 bases and V 5 bases, and 4 bases lay outside the gene matches. The CDR3 extends over 15 amino acids. In nucleotides, the CDR3 is TGTGCCAGCAGCCCACAGGGGAGCTCCTACAATGAGCAGTTCTTC. Residues: CASSPQGSSYNEQFF.

This clone was detected only a few times. CDR3: CASSKGLAGGVTDTQYF. DNA of the CDR3: TGTGCCAGCAGCAAGGGACTAGCGGGAGGTGTCACAGATACGCAGTATTTT. The chain has TRBV5-4 and TRBJ2-3; 15 nucleotides line up with TRBD2. V shed 4 bases, J shed 2 bases, and the junction held 5 bases outside the gene matches. CDR3 length: 17 residues. Looked up from germline, CDR1 is SGHNT and CDR2 is YYREEE (reference sequence). The full variable domain, rest sourced from reference TRBV5-4 and TRBJ2-3, is ETGVTQSPTHLIKTRGQQVTLRCSSQSGHNTVSWYQQALGQGPQFIFQYYREEENGRGNFPPRFSGLQFPNYSSELNVNALELDDSALYLCASSKGLAGGVTDTQYFGPGTRLTVL.

J is TRBJ2-2 and V is TRBV7-6; D ambiguous. From germline, CDR1 is SGHVS and CDR2 FNYEAQ. This CDR3 region has 12 residues. Deletions cut 1 base from V and 7 bases from J, with 4 bases between. As DNA, the CDR3 is TGTGCCAGCAGCTTAGTTTACGGGGAGCTGTTTTTT. Encoded protein: CASSLVYGELFF.

This clone was seen a few times. J is TRBJ2-7 and V is TRBV6-1; the match to TRBD2 covers 11 bases. The germline CDR1 and CDR2 sequences are MNHNS and SASEGT. This CDR3 contains 16 residues. V shed 4 bases, J shed 1 base, and the junction held 6 bases outside the gene matches. CDR3 nucleotide sequence: TGTGCCAGCAGTGTGTGGACTAGCGGGTTATCCTACGAGCAGTACTTC. It translates to CASSVWTSGLSYEQYF.

This clone appeared a few times. The gene calls are TRBV9 and TRBJ2-1; D possibly corresponds to TRBD2 (7 bases). The V end lost 2 bases, the J end lost 8 bases, and 17 bases lay between the germline ends. The germline gives CDR1 SGDLS, CDR2 YYNGEE. The CDR3 contains 15 residues. Here the CDR3 DNA reads TGTGCCAGCAGCGTTCAGAGGGGGGGGTTGGATGAGCAGTTCTTC. Its protein is CASSVQRGGLDEQFF.

This clone has more than one count but fewer than ten. The chain joins TRBV28 to TRBJ2-5, with 9 bases that match TRBD1. Trimming took 4 bases from V and 2 from J; bases not matched to a gene: 8. CDR1 MDHEN and CDR2 SYDVKM come from the germline V gene. This CDR3 comprises 16 residues. In nucleotides, the CDR3 is TGTGCCAGCAGTTGGGGACAGGGTCGGACTCAAGAGACCCAGTACTTC. It encodes CASSWGQGRTQETQYF.

This clone was observed a few times. V and J are TRBV7-9 and TRBJ1-1; D might be TRBD1 (5 bases). This CDR3 comprises 14 residues. The germline V gene encodes CDR1 SEHNR and CDR2 FQNEAQ (reference sequence). Trimming took off 6 bases at V and 5 bases at J, with 16 bases between the two ends. In DNA, the CDR3 is TGTGCCAGCAGTCGTGGGACTTTGGAGACTGAAGCTTTCTTT. Translating gives CASSRGTLETEAFF.

The chain joins TRBV14 to TRBJ2-5, with 7 bases lining up with TRBD2. This CDR3 is 14 amino acids long. V was clipped by 2 bases and J by 4 bases; unmatched bases: 4. The germline CDR1 and CDR2 sequences are SGHDN and FVKESK. In DNA form, the CDR3 reads TGTGCCAGCAGCCAAATTGTAGCGGGAGAGACCCAGTACTTC. It codes for CASSQIVAGETQYF. The entire variable domain, with the rest obtained from reference TRBV14 and TRBJ2-5, is as follows: EAGVTQFPSHSVIEKGQTVTLRCDPISGHDNLYWYRRVMGKEIKFLLHFVKESKQDESGMPNNRFLAERTGGTYSTLKVQPAELEDSGVYFCASSQIVAGETQYFGPGTRLLVL.

In regard to this clone: Within the sample, other DNA sequences also encode this same CDR3. This chain connects TRBV28 to TRBJ1-2; D gene uncertain. The CDR3 is made up of 11 amino acids. Germline loops: CDR1 MDHEN, CDR2 SYDVKM. Trimming removed 4 bases from V and 4 bases from J, with 4 bases in between. DNA for the CDR3: TGTGCCAGCAGTTCTAGCTATGGCTACACCTTC. Residues: CASSSSYGYTF.

This clone was detected a few times. V gene TRBV2 combines with J gene TRBJ1-5, with 8 bases matching TRBD1. In germline, CDR1 is SNHLY, CDR2 FYNNEI. This CDR3 region has 15 residues. V was pared by 6 bases and J by 6 bases, with 10 bases of the junction left unmatched. The CDR3 coding sequence is TGTGCCAGCAGGGGTCGGACAGGGCGGGGTCAGCCCCAGCATTTT. Its protein is CASRGRTGRGQPQHF.

The chain is built from TRBV28 and TRBJ1-1; D ambiguous. Germline loops: CDR1 MDHEN, CDR2 SYDVKM. Trimming pared 2 bases from V and 12 bases from J, leaving 13 bases between. CDR3 length equals 12 residues. The CDR3 DNA reads TGTGCCAGCAGTTTAACGTTCGGGGATACTTTCTTT. This encodes CASSLTFGDTFF.

This clone has more than one count but fewer than ten. The V call is TRBV5-6, the J call TRBJ2-7; D unresolved. Germline loops: CDR1 SGHDT, CDR2 YYEEEE. V dropped 1 base and J dropped 0 bases, with 14 bases sitting between them. The CDR3 runs 16 residues. The CDR3 region is CASSLIGSTDSYEQYF. The DNA of the CDR3 is TGTGCCAGCAGCTTGATCGGATCGACTGACTCCTACGAGCAGTACTTC.

DNA of the CDR3: TGTGCCAGCAGCCTCAGTTCCGAGCAGTACTTC. Its protein is CASSLSSEQYF. The genes are TRBV25-1 and TRBJ2-7; D remains ambiguous. V gave up 6 bases and J gave up 6 bases, with 9 bases separating them. CDR1 is MGHDK and CDR2 is SYGVNS in the germline V gene. This CDR3 is built from 11 residues.

This clone has more than one count but fewer than ten. The chain couples TRBV5-1 to TRBJ2-1, with 11 bases identical to TRBD2. J was trimmed by 4 bases and V by 4 bases; bases with no gene match: 4. Germline assignment: CDR1 SGHRS and CDR2 YFSETQ. The CDR3 consists of 15 residues. CDR3 residues: CASSQGLADYNEQFF. CDR3 DNA sequence: TGCGCCAGCAGCCAGGGACTAGCGGATTACAATGAGCAGTTCTTC. Complete variable domain (other parts from reference TRBV5-1 and TRBJ2-1): KAGVTQTPRYLIKTRGQQVTLSCSPISGHRSVSWYQQTPGQGLQFLFEYFSETQRNKGNFPGRFSGRQFSNSRSEMNVSTLELGDSALYLCASSQGLADYNEQFFGPGTRLTVL.

The chain combines TRBV9 with TRBJ1-2; maybe TRBD1 (5 bases). Germline CDR1 and CDR2: SGDLS and YYNGEE. Trimming shortened V by 0 bases and J by 5 bases, and 11 bases separated the two germline ends. The CDR3 runs 14 residues. DNA of the CDR3: TGTGCCAGCAGCGTAGCAGGGATTGGGTATGGCTACACCTTC. Translation gives CASSVAGIGYGYTF.